Listed below are T cell receptor beta chains from one sample, sequenced in a study of blood T cell repertoires in COVID-19. TCRdb's table, derived via immunoSEQ multiplex PCR, lists solely in-frame clones and lacks some. The sample includes approximately 250,000 clones, nearly 85% of them seen just once. Sequencing input: peripheral blood. These receptors were obtained from a human donor in a cohort sampled during active COVID-19. Both conserved end residues are part of each CDR3. The D gene is left open where the match is weak. Not all rows give a size; the values are once, few, many and, for expanded clones, a class.

D gene,clone size,J gene,V gene,CDR3 protein
TRBD1,.,TRBJ2-1,TRBV2,CASSNRGSYNEQFF
TRBD2,.,TRBJ2-1,TRBV15,CATASGRSHEQFF
TRBD1,.,TRBJ2-1,TRBV5-1,CASSLGQDEQFF
.,.,TRBJ2-2,TRBV9,CASSNRLVNTGELFF
.,.,TRBJ2-7,TRBV5-4,CASSFGYEQYF
.,.,TRBJ2-5,TRBV10-1,CASSQRTQETQYF
TRBD1,.,TRBJ1-1,TRBV4-1,CASSQGTGAEAFF
.,.,TRBJ1-1,TRBV5-1,CASSLTGDERTEAFF
.,.,TRBJ2-3,TRBV28,CASSFGLATDTQYF
TRBD1,.,TRBJ1-3,TRBV6-2/TRBV6-3,CASSPPGTGIGNTIYF
.,.,TRBJ1-3,TRBV10-2,CASSDPGGSSGNTIYF
TRBD1,.,TRBJ1-3,TRBV18,CASSRPTGDSGNTIYF
.,.,TRBJ2-3,TRBV19,CASSGAPLNPQYF
TRBD1,few,TRBJ1-6,TRBV3-1/TRBV3-2,CASSQDAPTGWRTPLHF
.,.,TRBJ2-3,TRBV14,CASSPYSTDTQYF
.,.,TRBJ2-2,TRBV19,CASSIILAQATGELFF
.,.,TRBJ1-5,TRBV11-2,CASSLATEQPQHF
.,once,TRBJ1-1,TRBV9,CASSALTLNTEAFF
TRBD1,.,TRBJ1-5,TRBV18,CASSLRQGRDQPQHF
TRBD1,.,TRBJ2-7,TRBV19,CATGDITYEQYF
.,.,TRBJ1-5,TRBV19,CASSITRQVNNQPQHF
.,.,TRBJ2-2,TRBV6-1,CASTPTGNTGELFF
TRBD1,.,TRBJ1-3,TRBV27,CASKPQGAGNTIYF
TRBD2,few,TRBJ2-3,TRBV2,CASSPSGGSTDTQYF
TRBD2,.,TRBJ2-1,TRBV5-1,CASSGVAGGYNEQFF
TRBD1,.,TRBJ2-6,TRBV18,CASSTGQGARGANVLTF
.,.,TRBJ1-4,TRBV15,CATSRDQGLNEKLFF
.,.,TRBJ2-2,TRBV7-8,CASSQQGNTGELFF
TRBD2,.,TRBJ2-1,TRBV6-4,CASRRTPGLAGDNEQFF
.,.,TRBJ2-5,TRBV18,CASSRSGYQETQYF
.,.,TRBJ1-6,TRBV14,CASSQAQGRSPLHF
.,.,TRBJ1-1,TRBV6-5,CASRETYDRRAFF
.,.,TRBJ1-1,TRBV29-1,CGGVNTEAFF
.,.,TRBJ1-5,TRBV18,CASSPTGLNQPQHF
.,.,TRBJ1-6,TRBV7-3,CASSLQGTTYNSPLHF
TRBD2,once,TRBJ2-7,TRBV27,CASSLGLAGYEQYF
.,.,TRBJ2-7,TRBV5-6,CASSFGGSYEQYF
.,.,TRBJ2-7,TRBV29-1,CSAHRDSYEQYF
.,few,TRBJ1-5,TRBV5-1,CASSPRPTDPNQPQHF
TRBD1,.,TRBJ1-3,TRBV10-3,CAISPGTAEGGNTIYF
.,.,TRBJ2-5,TRBV5-5,CASSLEGIRQETQYF
.,.,TRBJ1-4,TRBV21-1,CASSKGRVDEKLFF